This is a list of T cell receptor beta chains from one sample in a study of T cell responses to AZD1222 COVID-19 vaccine. Some clones are missing from TCRdb's copy, which holds only in-frame ones; the method was immunoSEQ multiplex PCR. The sample comprises about 80,000 clones, about 91% of which are singletons, and about 8% rests with the top ten. Sequenced material: peripheral blood, taken 28 days after the second AZD1222 dose. Source of these receptors: an adult who received the AZD1222 COVID-19 vaccine. Both conserved end residues are part of each CDR3. D genes are given only for firm matches. The size field is filled for only some rows; it gives once, few, many or a size class.

V gene: TRBV5-6; J gene: TRBJ2-2; D gene: -; clone size: -; CDR3 protein: CASSLADGRNTGELFF; CDR3 DNA: TGTGCCAGCAGCTTGGCTGACGGAAGAAACACCGGGGAGCTGTTTTTT
V gene: TRBV9; J gene: TRBJ2-1; D gene: TRBD2; clone size: -; CDR3 protein: CASSVGGLAANEQFF; CDR3 DNA: TGTGCCAGCAGCGTAGGTGGACTAGCGGCGAATGAGCAGTTCTTC
V gene: TRBV9; J gene: TRBJ1-1; D gene: -; clone size: -; CDR3 protein: CASSATGPGTEAFF; CDR3 DNA: TGTGCCAGCAGCGCGACAGGTCCGGGGACTGAAGCTTTCTTT
V gene: TRBV7-9; J gene: TRBJ1-3; D gene: TRBD1; clone size: -; CDR3 protein: CASSRQGAGNTIYF; CDR3 DNA: TGTGCCAGCAGCCGTCAGGGGGCTGGAAACACCATATATTTT
V gene: TRBV6-5; J gene: TRBJ2-7; D gene: -; clone size: -; CDR3 protein: CASSRASFYEQYF; CDR3 DNA: TGTGCCAGCTCGAGGGCCAGTTTCTACGAGCAGTACTTC
V gene: TRBV15; J gene: TRBJ2-7; D gene: -; clone size: -; CDR3 protein: CATSRDFYEQYF; CDR3 DNA: TGTGCCACCAGCAGAGATTTTTACGAGCAGTACTTC
V gene: TRBV28; J gene: TRBJ1-2; D gene: TRBD1; clone size: -; CDR3 protein: CASSIPGQGALNYGYTF; CDR3 DNA: TGTGCCAGCAGTATCCCGGGACAGGGGGCGCTGAACTATGGCTACACCTTC
V gene: TRBV28; J gene: TRBJ2-1; D gene: -; clone size: -; CDR3 protein: CASSFSGVADEQFF; CDR3 DNA: TGTGCCAGCAGTTTTTCCGGAGTAGCCGATGAGCAGTTCTTC
V gene: TRBV7-9; J gene: TRBJ2-7; D gene: -; clone size: -; CDR3 protein: CASSPPGRGDYEQYF; CDR3 DNA: TGTGCCAGCAGCCCACCGGGACGCGGGGATTACGAGCAGTACTTC
V gene: TRBV29-1; J gene: TRBJ1-1; D gene: -; clone size: -; CDR3 protein: CSVVAGGDTEAFF; CDR3 DNA: TGCAGCGTAGTTGCGGGGGGTGACACTGAAGCTTTCTTT
V gene: TRBV5-1; J gene: TRBJ2-2; D gene: -; clone size: -; CDR3 protein: CASTLGASVFF; CDR3 DNA: TGCGCCAGCACCTTGGGGGCCTCGGTGTTTTTT
V gene: TRBV7-2; J gene: TRBJ1-2; D gene: TRBD1; clone size: -; CDR3 protein: CASSVQGGNGYTF; CDR3 DNA: TGTGCCAGCAGCGTACAGGGGGGGAATGGCTACACCTTC
V gene: TRBV11-3; J gene: TRBJ2-1; D gene: -; clone size: -; CDR3 protein: CASSFGYNEQFF; CDR3 DNA: TGTGCCAGCAGCTTTGGTTACAATGAGCAGTTCTTC
V gene: TRBV29-1; J gene: TRBJ2-1; D gene: TRBD2; clone size: once; CDR3 protein: CSVEGLAGADEQFF; CDR3 DNA: TGCAGCGTTGAGGGACTAGCGGGAGCGGATGAGCAGTTCTTC
V gene: TRBV3-1/TRBV3-2; J gene: TRBJ2-7; D gene: -; clone size: -; CDR3 protein: CASSPTRSYEQYF; CDR3 DNA: TGTGCCAGCAGCCCGACCCGCTCCTACGAGCAGTACTTC
V gene: TRBV9; J gene: TRBJ2-3; D gene: TRBD1; clone size: -; CDR3 protein: CASSVADRAGTDTQYF; CDR3 DNA: TGTGCCAGCAGCGTGGCGGACAGGGCGGGCACAGATACGCAGTATTTT
V gene: TRBV3-1/TRBV3-2; J gene: TRBJ2-7; D gene: -; clone size: -; CDR3 protein: CASSNQYEQYF; CDR3 DNA: TGTGCCAGCAGCAACCAATACGAGCAGTACTTC
V gene: TRBV18; J gene: TRBJ2-7; D gene: -; clone size: -; CDR3 protein: CASSKGGYEQYF; CDR3 DNA: TGTGCCAGCTCAAAAGGTGGCTACGAGCAGTACTTC
V gene: TRBV6-4; J gene: TRBJ2-1; D gene: TRBD2; clone size: -; CDR3 protein: CANTRLSGMSINEQFF; CDR3 DNA: TGTGCCAACACTCGGTTGAGCGGGATGTCAATTAATGAGCAGTTCTTC
V gene: TRBV21-1; J gene: TRBJ2-3; D gene: -; clone size: -; CDR3 protein: CASSADCYRGNTDTQYF; CDR3 DNA: TGTGCCAGCAGCGCTGACTGCTACAGGGGGAACACAGATACGCAGTATTTT
V gene: TRBV6-6; J gene: TRBJ2-5; D gene: -; clone size: -; CDR3 protein: CASSYSGEGTQYF; CDR3 DNA: TGTGCCAGCAGTTACTCGGGCGAGGGGACCCAGTACTTC
V gene: TRBV7-2; J gene: TRBJ2-7; D gene: TRBD2; clone size: -; CDR3 protein: CASSFLGTSGLYEQYF; CDR3 DNA: TGTGCCAGCAGCTTTCTGGGGACTAGCGGACTCTACGAGCAGTACTTC
V gene: TRBV3-1/TRBV3-2; J gene: TRBJ1-2; D gene: -; clone size: -; CDR3 protein: CASSQGDLYGYTF; CDR3 DNA: TGTGCCAGCAGCCAAGGAGATCTCTATGGCTACACCTTC
V gene: TRBV7-6; J gene: TRBJ2-4; D gene: TRBD1; clone size: -; CDR3 protein: CASSPGQGDLAKNIQYF; CDR3 DNA: TGTGCCAGCAGCCCCGGACAGGGGGATCTGGCCAAAAACATTCAGTACTTC
V gene: TRBV5-1; J gene: TRBJ1-1; D gene: -; clone size: -; CDR3 protein: CASSLQPTGSTEAFF; CDR3 DNA: TGCGCCAGCAGTCTACAGCCAACCGGAAGTACTGAAGCTTTCTTT
V gene: TRBV28; J gene: TRBJ1-6; D gene: -; clone size: -; CDR3 protein: CASSLAGSPLHF; CDR3 DNA: TGTGCCAGCAGTTTGGCCGGTTCACCCCTCCACTTT
V gene: TRBV6-6; J gene: TRBJ2-2; D gene: -; clone size: -; CDR3 protein: CASSLTNTGELFF; CDR3 DNA: TGTGCCAGCAGCCTTACTAACACCGGGGAGCTGTTTTTT
V gene: TRBV15; J gene: TRBJ1-5; D gene: -; clone size: -; CDR3 protein: CATSTRVTGQPQHF; CDR3 DNA: TGTGCCACCAGCACCAGGGTGACAGGTCAGCCCCAGCATTTT
V gene: TRBV18; J gene: TRBJ1-1; D gene: -; clone size: -; CDR3 protein: CASSPAGLMNTEAFF; CDR3 DNA: TGTGCCAGCTCACCGGCAGGGCTCATGAACACTGAAGCTTTCTTT